Presented here are 17 T cell receptor beta chains from one specimen sequenced in a study of T cells in Graves' hyperthyroidism and ophthalmopathy. Amplified TCR beta CDR3 regions came from RNA transcripts. Researchers ran a first-round RT-PCR on the TCR CDR3 using the HTBI primer set. TCRdb ran MiXCR on the multiplex PCR reads and lists one entry per CDR3 protein. The top ten clones hold more than 15% of a sample with approximately 530,000 distinct CDR3 sequences, over 15% of them seen once. The specimen was blood. Receptors originate from a woman under 30 with Graves' hyperthyroidism.

The rearrangement joins TRBV19 to TRBJ2-7, with D possibly matching TRBD1 (6 bases). This CDR3 contains 15 residues. In germline, CDR1 is LNHDA, CDR2 SQIVND (reference sequence). Between the trimmed V and J ends, which lost 4 bases and 0 bases, there was a span of 13 bases. The CDR3 DNA sequence: TGTGCCAGTAGTACCTCCCTGGACAGCTCCTACGAGCAGTACTTC. This gives the protein CASSTSLDSSYEQYF.

The table lists this clonotype with many counts. The chain recombines TRBV7-2 with TRBJ2-3, with TRBD2 as a possible D gene (5 bases). Trimming removed 4 bases at V and 2 bases at J, with 25 bases between. From germline, CDR1 is SGHTA and CDR2 FQGNSA. This CDR3 spans 19 amino acids. CDR3 protein: CASSYLLKGLAGSTDTQYF. CDR3 nucleotides: TGTGCCAGCAGCTACTTACTTAAGGGCTTGGCGGGTTCCACAGATACGCAGTATTTT.

Only a few counts were recorded for this clonotype. The chain is built from TRBV10-3 and TRBJ2-3, with a weak D call TRBD2 (6 bases). Germline-derived CDR1 and CDR2 are ENHRY and SYGVKD. The CDR3 loop spans 15 amino acids. Between the trimmed V and J ends, which lost 5 bases and 4 bases, there was a span of 16 bases. CDR3 nucleotides: TGTGCCATCAGTACCGGGACGGGCGGGGCAGATACGCAGTATTTT. Protein product: CAISTGTGGADTQYF.

The V and J genes are TRBV14 and TRBJ2-5, with a weak D call TRBD1 (5 bases). The V end lost 1 base, the J end lost 6 bases, and 15 bases lay between the germline ends. Germline-derived CDR1 and CDR2 are SGHDN and FVKESK. This CDR3 is built from 15 residues. CDR3 residues: CASSQVGPRAKTQYF. In DNA form, the CDR3 reads TGTGCCAGCAGCCAAGTAGGGCCCAGGGCGAAGACCCAGTACTTC.

This clonotype has ten or more counts. This rearrangement joins TRBV5-1 to TRBJ2-1; D is perhaps TRBD2 (5 bases). Germline lookup yields CDR1 SGHRS and CDR2 YFSETQ. Trimming took off 1 base at V and 0 bases at J, with 11 bases between the two ends. This CDR3 contains 16 residues. CDR3 region: CASSLLGESSYNEQFF. CDR3 coding DNA: TGCGCCAGCAGCTTGCTCGGGGAAAGCTCCTACAATGAGCAGTTCTTC.

The chain uses TRBV7-3 and TRBJ2-5, with D perhaps matching TRBD1 (5 bases). This CDR3 comprises 14 residues. V was clipped by 2 bases and J by 5 bases, with 12 bases between them. The germline V gene has CDR1 SGHTA and CDR2 FQGTGA. CDR3 in DNA: TGTGCCAGCAGCTTATTGGGCAGGGCGGAGACCCAGTACTTC. As protein: CASSLLGRAETQYF.

The chain employs TRBV5-8 and TRBJ1-3; tentative D call: TRBD1 (6 bases). The CDR3 consists of 16 residues. V was pared by 2 bases and J by 0 bases, with 12 bases between. From germline, CDR1 is SGHTS and CDR2 YDEGEE. The CDR3 reads CASSFPGAASGNTIYF. In nucleotides, the CDR3 is TGTGCCAGCAGCTTCCCAGGGGCGGCCTCTGGAAACACCATATATTTT.

This clonotype occurred many times. The chain is built from TRBV12-3 or TRBV12-4 and TRBJ2-1, with a weak D call TRBD2 (5 bases). The CDR3 is made up of 12 amino acids. Trimming removed 6 bases from V and 6 bases from J, with 9 bases in between. CDR3 amino acids: CASSPLVNEQFF. The CDR3, as DNA: TGTGCCAGCAGCCCACTAGTCAATGAGCAGTTCTTC.

The chain links TRBV19 to TRBJ1-5; D is undetermined. V was pared by 4 bases and J by 0 bases, with 10 bases between. The CDR3 is 15 amino acids. Germline V lookup: CDR1 LNHDA, CDR2 SQIVND (reference sequence). This CDR3 reads CASSTSLYSNQPQHF. For the CDR3, the DNA is TGTGCCAGTAGTACCAGCTTATATAGCAATCAGCCCCAGCATTTT.

The chain carries TRBV20-1 and TRBJ2-7; unclear D gene. This CDR3 region has 12 residues. CDR1 and CDR2 (germline): DFQATT, SNEGSKA (reference sequence). V was shortened by 3 bases and J by 1 base, with 7 bases between the two germline ends. The CDR3 here is CSASWQSYEQYF. The CDR3 nucleotides read TGCAGTGCTAGTTGGCAGTCCTACGAGCAGTACTTC.

The rearrangement joins TRBV2 to TRBJ2-7; 13 nucleotides match TRBD2. V lost 7 bases and J lost 6; bases outside the gene matches: 15. Per germline, CDR1 SNHLY and CDR2 FYNNEI. The CDR3 has 17 amino acids. CDR3 in amino acids: CASTTPMGLAGRGEQYF. CDR3 coding DNA: TGTGCCAGCACTACGCCCATGGGACTAGCGGGAAGAGGCGAGCAGTACTTC.

The chain couples TRBV24-1 to TRBJ2-3; 7 nucleotides agree with TRBD1. The CDR3 is 15 amino acids. Germline lookup yields CDR1 KGHDR and CDR2 SFDVKD. V shed 4 bases, J shed 2 bases, and the junction held 5 bases outside the gene matches. CDR3 DNA sequence: TGTGCCACCAGTGACTCGACAGGGTACACAGATACGCAGTATTTT. Amino acids: CATSDSTGYTDTQYF.

There are a few counts of this clonotype. The rearrangement links TRBV20-1 to TRBJ1-5; D may be TRBD1 (6 bases). Trimming cost V 6 bases and J 3 bases, with 15 bases left between them. The germline gives CDR1 DFQATT, CDR2 SNEGSKA (reference sequence). The CDR3 sequence is 14 residues long. The CDR3 spells CSAQDGGYNQPQHF. CDR3 DNA: TGCAGTGCCCAAGACGGGGGCTACAATCAGCCCCAGCATTTT.

Many counts were recorded for this clonotype. CDR3 coding DNA: TGTGCCATCAGTGAGTCTTCTTGGACAGGGGATGAAAAACTGTTTTTT. Translation gives CAISESSWTGDEKLFF. The chain has TRBV10-3 and TRBJ1-4; 9 nucleotides align to TRBD1. The CDR3 contains 16 residues. The V and J ends lost 0 bases and 6 bases, in that order; junction bases with no gene match: 5. The germline V gene has CDR1 ENHRY and CDR2 SYGVKD.

The chain recombines TRBV5-1 with TRBJ1-1, with D perhaps matching TRBD1 (5 bases). V dropped 0 bases and J dropped 3 bases, with 21 bases sitting between them. CDR3 length equals 18 residues. Germline CDR1 and CDR2: SGHRS and YFSETQ. CDR3 sequence (DNA): TGCGCCAGCAGCTTGGTTCCCACAGGAGTTAGAGTGGACACTGAAGCTTTCTTT. Amino acid sequence: CASSLVPTGVRVDTEAFF.

This clonotype was observed a handful of times. The chain uses TRBV4-3 and TRBJ2-5; TRBD1 or TRBD2 may be the D gene (6 bases each). The CDR3 is 16 residues long. The V end lost 0 bases, the J end lost 4 bases, and 15 bases lay between the germline ends. Germline V lookup: CDR1 LGHNA, CDR2 YSLEER. Here the CDR3 DNA reads TGCGCCAGCAGCCAAGATCTTGGGGGGCTTGGAGAGACCCAGTACTTC. As protein: CASSQDLGGLGETQYF.

For this clonotype: A much larger clone differs by one base, so this may be a read error. The V call is TRBV5-1, the J call TRBJ2-1; D is perhaps TRBD1 (6 bases). The CDR3 length is 15 residues. Germline CDR1 SGHRS, CDR2 YFSETQ. The CDR3 DNA reads as TGCGCCAGCAGCTTGGGGGGCAGGGGCTACAATGATCAGTTCTTC. Encoded protein: CASSLGGRGYNDQFF.